This is a list of T cell receptor beta chains from one sample in a study of cytomegalovirus exposure and HLA in healthy donors. Repertoires were generated with immunoSEQ multiplex PCR, while TCRdb's copy carries only in-frame clones and drops some. The sample has about 89,000 clones; roughly 80% are singletons. Sample: PBMCs. The receptor set was obtained from a male donor in good health and CMV-seronegative. Both conserved end residues are part of each CDR3.

v_gene,CDR3aa
TRBV11-2,CASSHKTENTEAFF
TRBV6-4,CASSEGTSGSNEQFF
TRBV29-1,CSVEDRSNEQYF
TRBV4-3,CASSHQPGQGADTQYF
TRBV5-6,CASSLGSTYEQYF
TRBV10-3,CAIRRASDTGELFF
TRBV6-5,CASSFSTGGRPAEAFF
TRBV2,CASSEVRDYEQYF
TRBV28,CASSLGTSGGFSYEQYF
TRBV27,CASSLWFLSGLGTYNEQFF
TRBV5-1,CASSLYIAGGQETQYF
TRBV7-2,CASSLGTSQFDSNQPQHF
TRBV2,CASSGQGARQPQHF
TRBV27,CASSGGIDQPQHF
TRBV5-8,CASSLGDRPNTEAFF
TRBV7-2,CASSSRASRGGETQYF
TRBV18,CASSQPGQGARGNEQFF